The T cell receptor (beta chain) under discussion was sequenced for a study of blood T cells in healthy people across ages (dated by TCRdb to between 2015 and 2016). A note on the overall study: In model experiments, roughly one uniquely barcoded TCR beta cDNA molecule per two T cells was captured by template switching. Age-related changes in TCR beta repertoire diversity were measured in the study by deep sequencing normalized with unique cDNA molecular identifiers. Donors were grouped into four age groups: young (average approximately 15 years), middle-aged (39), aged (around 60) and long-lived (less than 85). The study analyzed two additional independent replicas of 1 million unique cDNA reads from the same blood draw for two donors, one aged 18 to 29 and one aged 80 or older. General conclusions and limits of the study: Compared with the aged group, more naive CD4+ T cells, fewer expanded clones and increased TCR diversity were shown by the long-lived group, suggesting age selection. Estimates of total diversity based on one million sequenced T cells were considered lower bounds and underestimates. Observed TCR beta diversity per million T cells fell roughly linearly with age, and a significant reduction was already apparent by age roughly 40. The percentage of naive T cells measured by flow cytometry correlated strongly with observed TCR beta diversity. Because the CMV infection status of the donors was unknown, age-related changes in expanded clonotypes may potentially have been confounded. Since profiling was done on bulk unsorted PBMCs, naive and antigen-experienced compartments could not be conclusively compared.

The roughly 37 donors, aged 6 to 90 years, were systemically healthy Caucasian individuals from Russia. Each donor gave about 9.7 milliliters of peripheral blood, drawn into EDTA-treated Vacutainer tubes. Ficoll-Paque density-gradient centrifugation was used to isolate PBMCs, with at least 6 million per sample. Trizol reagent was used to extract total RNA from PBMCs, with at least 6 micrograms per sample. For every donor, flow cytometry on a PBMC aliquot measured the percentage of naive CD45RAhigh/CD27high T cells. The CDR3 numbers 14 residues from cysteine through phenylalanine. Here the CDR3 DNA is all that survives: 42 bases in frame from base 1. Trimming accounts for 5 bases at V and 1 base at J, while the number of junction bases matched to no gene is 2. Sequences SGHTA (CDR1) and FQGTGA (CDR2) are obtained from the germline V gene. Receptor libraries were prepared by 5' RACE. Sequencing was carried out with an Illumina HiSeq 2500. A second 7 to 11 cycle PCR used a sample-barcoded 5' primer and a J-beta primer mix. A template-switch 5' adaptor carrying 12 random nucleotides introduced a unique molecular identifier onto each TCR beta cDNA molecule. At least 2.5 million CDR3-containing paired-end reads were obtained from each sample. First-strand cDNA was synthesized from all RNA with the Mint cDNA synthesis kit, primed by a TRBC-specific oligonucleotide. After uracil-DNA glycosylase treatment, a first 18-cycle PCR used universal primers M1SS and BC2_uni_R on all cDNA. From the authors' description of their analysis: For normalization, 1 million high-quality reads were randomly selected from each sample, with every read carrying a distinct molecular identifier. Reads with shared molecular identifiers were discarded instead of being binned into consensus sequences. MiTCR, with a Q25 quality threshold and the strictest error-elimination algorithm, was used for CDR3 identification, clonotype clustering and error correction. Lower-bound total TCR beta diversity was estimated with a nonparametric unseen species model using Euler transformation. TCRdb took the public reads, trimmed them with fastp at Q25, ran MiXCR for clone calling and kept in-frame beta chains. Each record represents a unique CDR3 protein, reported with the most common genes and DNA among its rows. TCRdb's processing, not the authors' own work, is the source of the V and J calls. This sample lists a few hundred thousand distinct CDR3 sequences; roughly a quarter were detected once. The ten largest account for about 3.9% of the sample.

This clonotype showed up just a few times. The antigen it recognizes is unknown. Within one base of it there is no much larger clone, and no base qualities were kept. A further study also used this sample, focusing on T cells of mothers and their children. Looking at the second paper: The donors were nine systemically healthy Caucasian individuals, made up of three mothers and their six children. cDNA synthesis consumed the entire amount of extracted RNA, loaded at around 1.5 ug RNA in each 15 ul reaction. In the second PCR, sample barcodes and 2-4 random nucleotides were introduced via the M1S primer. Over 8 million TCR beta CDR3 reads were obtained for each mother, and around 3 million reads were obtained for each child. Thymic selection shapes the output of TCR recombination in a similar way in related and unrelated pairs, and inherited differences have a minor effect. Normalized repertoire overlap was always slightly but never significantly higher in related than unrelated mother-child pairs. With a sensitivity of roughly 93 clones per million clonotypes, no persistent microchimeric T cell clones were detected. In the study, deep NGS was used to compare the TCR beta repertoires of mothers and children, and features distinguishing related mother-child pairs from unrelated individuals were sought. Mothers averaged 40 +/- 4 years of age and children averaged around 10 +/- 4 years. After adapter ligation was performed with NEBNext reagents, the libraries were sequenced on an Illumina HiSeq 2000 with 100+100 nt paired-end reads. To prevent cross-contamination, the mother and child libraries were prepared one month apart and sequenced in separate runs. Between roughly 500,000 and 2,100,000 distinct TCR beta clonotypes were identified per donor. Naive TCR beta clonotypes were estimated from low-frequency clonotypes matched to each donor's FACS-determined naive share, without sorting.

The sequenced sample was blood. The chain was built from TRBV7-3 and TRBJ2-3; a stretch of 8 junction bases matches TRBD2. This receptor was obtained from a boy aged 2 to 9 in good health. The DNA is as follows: TGTGCCAGCAGCGCGGGGGGCCGCACAGATACGCAGTATTTT. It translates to CASSAGGRTDTQYF.